This T cell receptor beta chain was sequenced in a study of a mutant IDH1 vaccine in newly diagnosed glioma. Looking at the study overall: Radiotherapy, temozolomide, or both had been given previously, and both were given to most.

This CDR3 has 14 residues. The trim removed 4 bases at V and 8 bases at J, leaving 8 bases unmatched. Germline CDR1 SEHNR, CDR2 FQNEAQ (reference sequence). Described time point: week 47, end of study. Every vaccination contained 300 ug of the mutant IDH1 20-mer peptide and was paired with topical imiquimod. This clone came up once. Its matching antigen is unknown. Data came from immunoSEQ multiplex PCR; TCRdb stores just in-frame clones and leaves some out. Seen here are fewer than 35,000 clones, 80% to 85% observed once, and the top ten hold 29%. This receptor was taken from a man aged 25-45 years with glioma. Specimen: PBMCs, collected from a glioma patient whose treatment included an IDH1 peptide vaccine. This chain connects TRBV7-9 to TRBJ1-3; 7 positions match TRBD1. CDR3 protein: CASSSRQGWYTIYF. In nucleotides, the CDR3 is TGTGCCAGCAGCTCGAGACAGGGCTGGTACACCATATATTTT.